One and the same sample provided the 25 T cell receptor beta chains below, sequenced in a study of T cells after yellow fever vaccination. TCRdb re-derived calls from the 5' RACE reads in MiXCR, one entry per CDR3 protein. The table records some 350,000 distinct CDR3 sequences, approximately 10% of them present only once. The specimen comprised PBMCs, sampled on the day of the first yellow fever vaccination. All receptors derive from a man in his late teens or twenties who received the YFV17D yellow fever vaccine.

CDR3 coding DNA: TGTGCCAGCAGCCCCGGGGCTTCACGTACCGGGGAGCTGTTTTTT. Encoded protein: CASSPGASRTGELFF. The rearrangement uses TRBV7-9 and TRBJ2-2; tentatively, D is TRBD1 or TRBD2 (5 bases each). The CDR3 runs 15 residues. Trimming took 5 bases from V and 5 from J, leaving 15 bases between them. Germline CDR1 SEHNR, CDR2 FQNEAQ (reference sequence).

Concerning this clonotype: This may be a read error, as it is one base from a much larger clone. The chain uses TRBV14 and TRBJ1-5, with D tentatively TRBD1 (6 bases). Deletions cut 4 bases from V and 5 bases from J, with 12 bases between. Germline V gene data show CDR1 as SGHDN and CDR2 as FVKESK. The CDR3 is 14 residues long. The CDR3 region has the DNA TGTGCCAGCAGCCTCGACAGGAGCTATCAGCCCCAGCATTTT. Protein sequence: CASSLDRSYQPQHF.

The table lists this clonotype with many counts. The V and J genes are TRBV7-7 and TRBJ2-7; TRBD1 agrees at 8 bases. Germline V gene lookup returns CDR1 SSHAT and CDR2 FNYEAQ (reference sequence). The CDR3 is made up of 15 amino acids. The chain's CDR3 is CASRNTGGSSYEQYV. CDR3 sequence (DNA): TGTGCTAGCAGAAATACAGGGGGTAGCTCCTACGAGCAGTACGTC.

The chain couples TRBV27 to TRBJ2-1, with D tentatively TRBD2 (6 bases). The CDR3 has 17 amino acids. The V gene's germline CDR1 is MNHEY and CDR2 SMNVEV (reference sequence). The ends were cut back, 6 bases at V and 7 bases at J, with 25 bases in the middle. CDR3 nucleotide sequence: TGTGCCAGCAGCCAACCAACTTCTAGGCGGGGTTGTAATGAGCAGTTCTTC. Amino acids: CASSQPTSRRGCNEQFF.

This chain joins TRBV7-2 and TRBJ2-2, with TRBD2 matching over 8 bases. This CDR3 comprises 15 residues. J was trimmed by 7 bases and V by 7 bases; bases with no gene match: 11. Looked up from germline, CDR1 is SGHTA and CDR2 is FQGNSA. The CDR3 loop is CASIPPGGGGGELFF. Here the CDR3 DNA reads TGTGCCAGCATCCCCCCCGGGGGGGGTGGCGGGGAGCTGTTTTTT.

This clonotype was seen more than once but under ten times. This chain joins TRBV7-2 and TRBJ2-4; perhaps TRBD2 as D (7 bases). V lost 5 bases, J lost 4 bases, and 15 bases lay in between. CDR3 length: 15 amino acids. In germline, CDR1 is SGHTA, CDR2 FQGNSA. CDR3 in amino acids: CASSPQGRGKNIQYF. CDR3 sequence (DNA): TGTGCCAGCAGCCCCCAGGGGAGGGGGAAAAACATTCAGTACTTC.

This chain connects TRBV3-1 to TRBJ2-6; no clear D gene. CDR1 is LGHDT and CDR2 is YNNKEL in the germline V gene (reference sequence). Trimming took off 3 bases at V and 0 bases at J, with 3 bases between the two ends. The CDR3 contains 14 residues. The CDR3 loop reads CASSQVSGANVLTF. The CDR3 DNA reads TGTGCCAGCAGCCAGGTCTCTGGGGCCAACGTCCTGACTTTC.

The sample holds a few counts of this clonotype. V usage is TRBV20-1 and J usage is TRBJ2-1; TRBD2 agrees at 13 bases. V was clipped by 6 bases and J by 2 bases; unmatched bases: 4. This CDR3 region has 15 residues. The germline CDR1 and CDR2 sequences are DFQATT and SNEGSKA (reference sequence). The CDR3 is CSASGTSGAYNEQFF. The CDR3, as DNA: TGCAGTGCGTCCGGGACTAGCGGGGCCTACAATGAGCAGTTCTTC.

In this sample, this clonotype turned up a few times. The J gene is TRBJ2-4, the V gene TRBV4-1; D uncertain. The CDR3 is 12 amino acids. Germline V lookup: CDR1 MGHRA, CDR2 YSYEKL. V lost 3 bases, J lost 5 bases, and 5 bases lay in between. The CDR3 sequence is CASSHAENIQYF. The DNA for the CDR3 is TGCGCCAGCAGCCACGCGGAAAACATTCAGTACTTC.

This clonotype was detected a few times. V gene TRBV29-1 combines with J gene TRBJ2-5; D gene unclear. The CDR3 has 11 amino acids. CDR1 and CDR2 from the germline V gene are SQVTM and ANQGSEA. Between the trimmed V and J ends, which lost 3 bases and 5 bases, there was a span of 7 bases. As DNA, the CDR3 is TGCAGCGTTGACCAAGGGGAGACCCAGTACTTC. Amino acid sequence: CSVDQGETQYF.

The CDR3 DNA follows: TGTGCCAGCAGCGTGGGGACTCAAGAGACCCAGTACTTC. Its translation: CASSVGTQETQYF. The chain is built from TRBV7-8 and TRBJ2-5; the D gene is possibly TRBD2 (6 bases). Germline V gives CDR1 SGHVS, CDR2 FQNEAQ. The CDR3 runs to 13 residues. Trimming left V 5 bases short and J 2 bases short, with 9 bases between.

The sample holds a few counts of this clonotype. J is TRBJ1-2 and V is TRBV12-3 or TRBV12-4, with 8 bases matching TRBD1. V shed 5 bases and J 8 bases; nucleotides not matched to a gene: 7. This CDR3 has 13 residues. For the CDR3, the DNA is TGTGCCAGCAGTATTACAGGGGGTCGGGGCTACACCTTC. Protein: CASSITGGRGYTF.

The chain links TRBV20-1 to TRBJ2-2; 12 nucleotides line up with TRBD2. The length of the CDR3 is 15 residues. V dropped 5 bases and J dropped 4; count of bases not matched to a gene: 5. The germline V gene has CDR1 DFQATT and CDR2 SNEGSKA (reference sequence). The CDR3: CSAAGTSGLTGELFF. The CDR3 DNA is TGCAGTGCTGCCGGGACTAGCGGGCTCACCGGGGAGCTGTTTTTT.

The chain recombines TRBV25-1 with TRBJ1-1; 9 bases line up with TRBD1. The junction had 13 bases not matched to a gene; V was cut back by 1 base and J by 4 bases. CDR1 and CDR2 from the germline V gene are MGHDK and SYGVNS. The CDR3 loop spans 18 amino acids. CDR3 in amino acids: CASSESPGQGGASTEAFF. The CDR3 region has the DNA TGTGCCAGCAGTGAATCCCCGGGACAGGGTGGAGCGAGCACTGAAGCTTTCTTT.

The chain recombines TRBV4-1 with TRBJ2-4, with 9 bases identical to TRBD2. Germline V gene data show CDR1 as MGHRA and CDR2 as YSYEKL. This CDR3 comprises 17 residues. The V and J ends lost 2 bases and 0 bases, in that order; junction bases with no gene match: 5. The CDR3 DNA reads TGCGCCAGCAGCCAACCGACTAGCGGAGTAGCCAAAAACATTCAGTACTTC. Its translation: CASSQPTSGVAKNIQYF.

The chain recombines TRBV3-1 with TRBJ2-7; D possibly corresponds to TRBD2 (6 bases). Germline V gene sequence: CDR1 LGHDT, CDR2 YNNKEL (reference sequence). The CDR3 is made up of 15 amino acids. CDR3 nucleotide sequence: TGTGCCAGCACCCAAGAAGTGACTAGTCTGGGCGAGCAGTACGTC. Amino acids: CASTQEVTSLGEQYV.

The chain is built from TRBV7-2 and TRBJ2-3; 12 bases align to TRBD2. This CDR3 region has 16 residues. Germline values: CDR1 SGHTA, CDR2 FQGNSA. Unmatched junction bases numbered 5, after V lost 5 bases and J lost 2 bases. CDR3 sequence reads: CASSGRLAGVTDTQYF. CDR3 nucleotide sequence: TGTGCCAGCAGCGGACGACTAGCGGGGGTCACAGATACGCAGTATTTT. Using reference TRBV7-2 and TRBJ2-3 for the parts outside the CDR3, the full variable domain is GAGVSQSPSNKVTEKGKDVELRCDPISGHTALYWYRQSLGQGLEFLIYFQGNSAPDKSGLPSDRFSAERTGGSVSTLTIQRTQQEDSAVYLCASSGRLAGVTDTQYFGPGTRLTVL.

V usage is TRBV4-1 and J usage is TRBJ2-7, with 7 bases aligning to TRBD2. The CDR3 is 13 residues long. Germline V CDR1 and CDR2: MGHRA, YSYEKL. V lost 0 bases and J lost 7; bases outside the gene matches: 3. The CDR3 protein is CASSQDPGGEQYV. In nucleotides, the CDR3 is TGCGCCAGCAGCCAAGACCCGGGAGGAGAGCAGTACGTC.

The chain couples TRBV7-9 to TRBJ1-5, with D tentatively TRBD1 (5 bases). This CDR3 region has 15 residues. Germline assignment: CDR1 SEHNR and CDR2 FQNEAQ (reference sequence). The V gene lost 2 bases and the J gene lost 9 bases, with 17 bases spanning the gap. The CDR3 loop is CASSLSGTRGGPQHF. The CDR3 nucleotides read TGTGCCAGCAGCTTATCGGGGACCCGGGGCGGGCCCCAGCATTTT.

V gene TRBV2 combines with J gene TRBJ1-6; D remains ambiguous. V was cut by 7 bases and J by 3 bases, with 4 bases left in between. The CDR3 runs to 12 residues. CDR1 SNHLY and CDR2 FYNNEI come from the germline V gene. Written as DNA, the CDR3 is TGTGCCAGCAACCTCTATAATTCACCCCTCCACTTT. Its translation: CASNLYNSPLHF.

In this sample, this clonotype turned up many times. The chain couples TRBV25-1 to TRBJ2-1; perhaps TRBD2 as D (5 bases). In germline, CDR1 is MGHDK, CDR2 SYGVNS. Trimming took 9 bases from V and 15 from J, leaving 9 bases between them. The CDR3 has 8 amino acids. CDR3 nucleotide sequence: TGTGCCAGTGGAGAGGGGTTCTTC. Its protein product is CASGEGFF.

This clonotype was seen only a few times. The CDR3 is CASSRQGGSFTEAFF. In DNA form, the CDR3 reads TGTGCCAGCAGCCGGCAGGGGGGATCGTTCACTGAAGCTTTCTTT. The V call is TRBV4-2, the J call TRBJ1-1; 7 bases match TRBD1. The V and J ends lost 4 bases and 4 bases, in that order; junction bases with no gene match: 9. Germline V lookup: CDR1 LGHNA, CDR2 YNFKEQ. The CDR3 is 15 residues long.

This clonotype showed up just a few times. The rearrangement links TRBV25-1 to TRBJ2-1; 9 bases agree with TRBD2. The J segment lost 2 bases and the V segment lost 7 bases, leaving 9 bases of the junction unmatched. This CDR3 has 16 residues. Germline CDR1 MGHDK, CDR2 SYGVNS. CDR3 residues: CASTGGAGGTYNEQFF. The DNA of the CDR3 is TGTGCCAGCACCGGGGGAGCGGGGGGCACCTACAATGAGCAGTTCTTC.

This chain links TRBV5-6 with TRBJ2-7, with TRBD1 matching 9 bases. Germline CDR1 and CDR2: SGHDT and YYEEEE. Trimming at V came to 4 bases and at J to 4 bases, leaving 6 bases not matched to a gene. This CDR3 comprises 14 residues. The CDR3 DNA sequence: TGTGCCAGCAGCCCCGGGACAGGGAGGTACGAGCAGTACTTC. This translates into CASSPGTGRYEQYF.

This clonotype was observed a few times. The gene calls are TRBV6-1 and TRBJ2-5; TRBD2 matches at 13 bases. J was trimmed by 2 bases and V by 6 bases; bases with no gene match: 9. Germline values: CDR1 MNHNS, CDR2 SASEGT. The CDR3 has 17 residues. The CDR3 region is CASSQGLAGRRQETQYF. The CDR3 DNA reads as TGTGCCAGCAGCCAGGGACTAGCGGGGAGACGACAAGAGACCCAGTACTTC.